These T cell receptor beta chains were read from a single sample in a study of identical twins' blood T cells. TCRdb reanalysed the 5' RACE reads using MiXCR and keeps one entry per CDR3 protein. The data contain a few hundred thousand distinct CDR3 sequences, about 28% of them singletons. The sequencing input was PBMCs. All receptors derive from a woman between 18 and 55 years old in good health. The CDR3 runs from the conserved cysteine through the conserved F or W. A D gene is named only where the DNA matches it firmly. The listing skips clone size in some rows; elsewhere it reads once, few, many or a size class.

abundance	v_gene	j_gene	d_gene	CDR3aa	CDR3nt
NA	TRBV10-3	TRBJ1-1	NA	CAIRVRSATEAFF	TGTGCCATCCGTGTCAGGTCGGCCACTGAAGCTTTCTTT
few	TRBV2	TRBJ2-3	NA	CASSDTRTQYF	TGTGCCAGCAGCGACACCCGCACGCAGTATTTT
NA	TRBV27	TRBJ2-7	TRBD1	CASSRQGPSSSIRVYEQYF	TGTGCCAGCAGTAGACAGGGGCCATCCTCATCCATACGCGTCTACGAGCAGTACTTC
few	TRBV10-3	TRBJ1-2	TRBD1	CAISGPGQGYGYTF	TGTGCCATCAGTGGACCGGGACAGGGGTATGGCTACACCTTC
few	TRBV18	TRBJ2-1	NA	CASSPPAAESSYNEQFF	TGTGCCAGCTCACCACCGGCAGCGGAGAGCTCCTACAATGAGCAGTTCTTC
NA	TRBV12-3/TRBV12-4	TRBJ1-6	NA	CASSLGGPLHF	TGTGCCAGCAGTTTAGGCGGCCCCCTCCACTTT
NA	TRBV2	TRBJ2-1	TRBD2	CASSDDSGGAYNEQFF	TGTGCCAGCAGTGACGATAGCGGGGGGGCTTACAATGAGCAGTTCTTC
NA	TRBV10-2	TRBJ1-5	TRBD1	CASSEQGAYQPQHF	TGCGCCAGCAGTGAACAGGGGGCTTATCAGCCCCAGCATTTT
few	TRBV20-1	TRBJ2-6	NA	CSAVGRVSSGANVLTF	TGCAGTGCTGTTGGACGTGTGAGCTCTGGGGCCAACGTCCTGACTTTC
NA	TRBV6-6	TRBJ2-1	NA	CASRWEAYNEQFF	TGTGCCAGTAGGTGGGAGGCCTACAATGAGCAGTTCTTC